This T cell receptor (beta chain) was observed in a study of blood T cell repertoires in COVID-19. Study as a whole: From T cells, B-cell-depleted T cells, or PBMCs came the material, which was cDNA or gDNA.

Trimming removed 7 bases at V and 2 bases at J, with 9 bases between. This CDR3 is built from 12 residues. Germline V gene lookup returns CDR1 MDHEN and CDR2 SYDVKM. How the authors handled the data: Estimates of nucleated cell counts were drawn from the amplification of reference gene primers. TCRdb's copy holds only in-frame clones and misses some; the assay was immunoSEQ multiplex PCR. The V and J calls and clone size come from that table; D and trimming were worked out from the DNA. The sample includes 250,000 to 300,000 clones, roughly 90% of them seen just once. The specimen was peripheral blood. The chain couples TRBV28 to TRBJ2-7; D gene unclear. The sequence was obtained from a woman in her thirties with COVID-19, enrolled during active disease. The CDR3 region has the DNA TGTGCCAGCACCCAGTTCACCTACGAGCAGTACTTC. Protein: CASTQFTYEQYF.